This T cell receptor (beta chain) came from a study of molecular identifiers for immune sequencing clone quantification. TCRdb passed the PCR reads through MiXCR, listing each CDR3 protein once. This table has over 550,000 distinct CDR3 sequences, around 25% appearing once. CDR1 and CDR2 from the germline V gene are MGHRA and YSYEKL. The CDR3 is made up of 19 amino acids. The V gene end was trimmed by 0 bases and the J gene end by 4 bases; junction bases not matched to a gene: 15. In its sample, this clonotype was seen many times. The material sequenced was naive CD8+ T cells from blood, with Jurkat cell RNA spiked in. Indicated subset: FACS-sorted CD8+CD4-CCR7+CD45RA+ naive T cells. This sequence joins TRBV4-1 and TRBJ2-3; TRBD1 aligns across 8 bases. The sequence was obtained from a human donor in good health. Some libraries in this study had Jurkat cell RNA spiked in. CDR3 in DNA: TGCGCCAGCAGCCAAGATAGTGTTATTGGACAGGGAAGGGCAGATACGCAGTATTTT. Translating it yields CASSQDSVIGQGRADTQYF.